This T cell receptor (beta chain) came from a study of PD-1 blockade in mismatch repair-deficient tumors. Study-level information: Patients had approximately 12 mismatch repair-deficient cancer types, all previously treated and progressing.

Repertoires were generated with immunoSEQ multiplex PCR, while TCRdb's copy carries only in-frame clones and drops some. The sample lists 130,000 or so clones; around 87% were seen once. Study results and caveats: Rapid post-treatment expansion, then contraction, generally preceding radiologic response, marked tumor-resident clones.

TCR sequencing covered a few patients who responded to pembrolizumab. V dropped 3 bases and J dropped 7 bases, with 15 bases sitting between them. This CDR3 region has 13 residues. Germline V lookup: CDR1 GTSNPN, CDR2 SVGIG (reference sequence). On this clone: Antigen specificity is unknown.

This clonotype was sampled from an adult with mismatch repair-deficient cancer. The material sequenced was peripheral blood, taken 44 weeks after starting pembrolizumab. The genes are TRBV30 and TRBJ1-1; D is perhaps TRBD1 (6 bases). Written as DNA, the CDR3 is TGTGCCTGGAGACAGGGCAGCGTCTTTGAAGCTTTCTTT. It yields the protein CAWRQGSVFEAFF.